The 16 T cell receptor beta chains below were found in one sample sequenced in a study of T cells in Graves' hyperthyroidism and ophthalmopathy. TCR beta CDR3 region amplification was performed from RNA transcripts. In the first-round RT-PCR of the TCR CDR3, the HTBI primer set was used. Via MiXCR, TCRdb re-called the multiplex PCR reads, giving one row per CDR3 protein. The sample carries 490,000 or so distinct CDR3 sequences, approximately 23% recorded once. Sequenced material: blood. These receptors came from a woman between 65 and 79 years old with Graves' ophthalmopathy.

The chain is built from TRBV19 and TRBJ1-5; perhaps TRBD1 as D (6 bases). Trimming took 4 bases from V and 0 from J, leaving 13 bases between them. Germline loops: CDR1 LNHDA, CDR2 SQIVND (reference sequence). The CDR3 is 16 amino acids. For the CDR3, the DNA is TGTGCCAGTAGTAGAAGGACAGAATATAGCAATCAGCCCCAGCATTTT. Protein: CASSRRTEYSNQPQHF.

This chain joins TRBV5-1 and TRBJ2-1, with 12 bases matching TRBD2. CDR1 is SGHRS, CDR2 YFSETQ, per germline. V dropped 0 bases and J dropped 2; count of bases not matched to a gene: 3. The CDR3 contains 17 residues. The CDR3 is CASSLGPSGRAYNEQFF. DNA for the CDR3: TGCGCCAGCAGCTTGGGCCCTAGCGGGAGGGCCTACAATGAGCAGTTCTTC.

Ten or more counts support this clonotype. J is TRBJ2-3 and V is TRBV28, with D tentatively TRBD1 (6 bases). From germline, CDR1 is MDHEN and CDR2 SYDVKM. The CDR3 runs to 16 residues. The V gene lost 4 bases and the J gene lost 2 bases, with 16 bases spanning the gap. CDR3 amino acids: CASSSTGSTNTDTQYF. CDR3 DNA: TGTGCCAGCAGTTCAACAGGGAGTACCAACACAGATACGCAGTATTTT. The full variable domain, rest sourced from reference TRBV28 and TRBJ2-3, is DVKVTQSSRYLVKRTGEKVFLECVQDMDHENMFWYRQDPGLGLRLIYFSYDVKMKEKGDIPEGYSVSREKKERFSLILESASTNQTSMYLCASSSTGSTNTDTQYFGPGTRLTVL.

V is TRBV6-1 and J is TRBJ1-4; the match to TRBD1 covers 9 bases. The germline gives CDR1 MNHNS, CDR2 SASEGT. There are 14 residues in the CDR3. The V gene end was trimmed by 6 bases and the J gene end by 7 bases; junction bases not matched to a gene: 6. The CDR3 loop reads CASRQQGALEKLFF. Written as DNA, the CDR3 is TGTGCCAGCAGACAACAGGGGGCCCTTGAAAAACTGTTTTTT.

The chain couples TRBV6-1 to TRBJ2-1; 11 bases fit TRBD2. The germline V gene encodes CDR1 MNHNS and CDR2 SASEGT. The CDR3 sequence is 14 residues long. The V gene end was trimmed by 7 bases and the J gene end by 7 bases; junction bases not matched to a gene: 6. The CDR3 nucleotides are TGTGCCAGCACTAGGACTAGCGGGCTGAATGAGCAGTTCTTC. Translating it yields CASTRTSGLNEQFF.

The chain couples TRBV20-1 to TRBJ2-1, with D possibly being TRBD1 (5 bases). Between the trimmed V and J ends, which lost 2 bases and 4 bases, there was a span of 9 bases. Per germline, CDR1 DFQATT and CDR2 SNEGSKA (reference sequence). The CDR3 totals 13 residues. The CDR3 DNA is TGCAGTGCTAGAAAGGGGCCGTACAATGAGCAGTTCTTC. Translating gives CSARKGPYNEQFF.

This clonotype has just a few counts. The rearrangement uses TRBV3-1 and TRBJ1-1, with D tentatively TRBD1 (5 bases). Germline CDR1 is LGHDT and CDR2 is YNNKEL (reference sequence). Trimming pared 8 bases from V and 6 bases from J, leaving 10 bases between. CDR3 length: 11 amino acids. The CDR3 coding sequence is TGTGCCAGCCAGGGCAGCGCTGAAGCTTTCTTT. Its protein is CASQGSAEAFF.

The rearrangement links TRBV5-5 to TRBJ1-2; TRBD1 is a possible D gene (6 bases). The CDR3 covers 15 residues. The germline CDR1 and CDR2 sequences are SGHKS and YYEKEE (reference sequence). Trimming shortened V by 2 bases and J by 1 base, and 12 bases separated the two germline ends. CDR3 in amino acids: CASSLRTDLNYGYTF. The CDR3 DNA follows: TGTGCCAGCAGCTTAAGGACAGACCTTAACTATGGCTACACCTTC.

This chain uses TRBV3-1 with TRBJ2-3; the match to TRBD2 covers 14 bases. Germline V gives CDR1 LGHDT, CDR2 YNNKEL (reference sequence). After removal of 1 base from V and 3 bases from J, the junction contained 6 bases not matched to a gene. The CDR3 is 18 residues long. The CDR3 coding sequence is TGTGCCAGCAGCCAAGGGACTAGCGGGAGGAGGAGTACAGATACGCAGTATTTT. This encodes CASSQGTSGRRSTDTQYF.

This chain connects TRBV30 to TRBJ1-2; TRBD1 is a possible D gene (6 bases). The CDR3 extends over 12 amino acids. The germline V gene has CDR1 GTSNPN and CDR2 SVGIG (reference sequence). V shed 2 bases and J shed 7 bases, with 11 bases lying between them. The CDR3 nucleotides are TGTGCCTGGAGTTCTTCAGGGGTTGGCTACACCTTC. Translation gives CAWSSSGVGYTF.

In its sample, this clonotype was seen many times. This chain joins TRBV2 and TRBJ2-5; no clear D gene. V shed 6 bases and J shed 5 bases, with 10 bases lying between them. This CDR3 comprises 12 residues. From germline, CDR1 is SNHLY and CDR2 FYNNEI. As DNA, the CDR3 is TGTGCCAGCAGGGCCTCCCGGGAGACCCAGTACTTC. This encodes CASRASRETQYF.

This chain links TRBV27 with TRBJ2-1, with 15 positions matching TRBD2. Germline values: CDR1 MNHEY, CDR2 SMNVEV (reference sequence). Trimming cost V 2 bases and J 4 bases; bases outside gene matches: 12. This CDR3 is 20 amino acids long. The DNA for the CDR3 is TGTGCCAGCAGTTTACATAGGACTAGCGGGAGGGCTTGGGGTTACAATGAGCAGTTCTTC. Translating it yields CASSLHRTSGRAWGYNEQFF.

This clonotype was seen a handful of times. The CDR3 DNA follows: TGTGCCAGCAGTGAATCTGGAAGGGGACTATGGGGCAATGAGCAGTTCTTC. It yields the protein CASSESGRGLWGNEQFF. The chain recombines TRBV25-1 with TRBJ2-1, with 7 nucleotides matching TRBD2. The J segment lost 6 bases and the V segment lost 1 base, leaving 12 bases of the junction unmatched. This CDR3 comprises 17 residues. Germline-derived CDR1 and CDR2 are MGHDK and SYGVNS. The variable domain in full, with the rest retrieved from reference TRBV25-1 and TRBJ2-1, is EADIYQTPRYLVIGTGKKITLECSQTMGHDKMYWYQQDPGMELHLIHYSYGVNSTEKGDLSSESTVSRIRTEHFPLTLESARPSHTSQYLCASSESGRGLWGNEQFFGPGTRLTVL.

About this clonotype: This may stem from a read error, because a much larger clone lies one nucleotide away. The chain couples TRBV6-1 to TRBJ1-1; the D is unclear. CDR1 and CDR2 from the germline V gene are MNHNS and SASEGT. CDR3 size: 14 residues. V shed 0 bases and J shed 0 bases, with 5 bases lying between them. For the CDR3, the DNA is TGTGCCAGCAGTGAAGCAGGGCTGAACACTGAAGCTTTCTTT. Translation gives CASSEAGLNTEAFF.

The chain uses TRBV5-1 and TRBJ2-1; 12 bases align to TRBD2. The germline V gene has CDR1 SGHRS and CDR2 YFSETQ. V shed 7 bases, J shed 9 bases, and the junction held 14 bases outside the gene matches. This CDR3 has 16 amino acids. CDR3 bases: TGCGCCAGCGGAATTAGGACTAGCGGGGTGGGCACTGAGCAGTTCTTC. It translates to CASGIRTSGVGTEQFF.

The sample holds a few counts of this clonotype. V is TRBV19 and J is TRBJ2-7, with D tentatively TRBD1 (7 bases). The CDR3 spans 15 residues. Germline assignment: CDR1 LNHDA and CDR2 SQIVND (reference sequence). V was clipped by 8 bases and J by 3 bases, with 20 bases between them. The CDR3 reads CASSNSAGQFYEQYF. CDR3 in DNA: TGTGCCAGTTCCAATTCCGCGGGACAGTTCTACGAGCAGTACTTC.